The source of this T cell receptor (beta chain) is a study of cytomegalovirus exposure and HLA in healthy donors. Using immunoSEQ multiplex PCR, the repertoire was profiled, and TCRdb retains in-frame clones only, with some absent. The sample lists hundreds of thousands of clones; 88% were seen once. V shed 5 bases and J shed 8 bases, with 12 bases lying between them. The CDR3 covers 13 residues. Germline CDR1 reads MDHEN; CDR2 reads SYDVKM. This clone was counted a single time. What it recognizes is unknown. The donors were part of the roughly 120-subject validation cohort, which stood apart from the approximately 630-subject first cohort. Study results and caveats: The study put about 180 TCR beta chains on its list as cytomegalovirus-associated.

The clonotype was recovered from a woman aged 18 to 35 in good health and CMV-seronegative. Sequenced: PBMCs. V gene TRBV28 combines with J gene TRBJ1-4; no reliable D call. The CDR3 loop reads CASSRNRREKLFF. DNA of the CDR3: TGTGCCAGCAGTCGAAACCGGCGGGAAAAACTGTTTTTT.